This T cell receptor beta chain was recovered during a study of T cells in Graves' hyperthyroidism and ophthalmopathy. This CDR3 has 15 residues. V gave up 5 bases and J gave up 7 bases; unmatched junction bases: 10. Per the germline V gene, CDR1 is MNHEY and CDR2 is SMNVEV (reference sequence). Only a few counts were recorded for this clonotype. This may come from a read error, since a much larger clone is one base off. TCR beta CDR3 sequences were amplified from RNA transcripts. The study used the HTBI primer set for a first-round RT-PCR of the TCR CDR3. One entry per CDR3 protein, called by TCRdb with MiXCR from the multiplex PCR reads. The table shows nearly 250,000 distinct CDR3 sequences, with roughly 17% occurring only once.

The V and J genes are TRBV27 and TRBJ2-7; 11 positions match TRBD2. This receptor was taken from a woman aged 18-29 years with Graves' ophthalmopathy. Sequencing input: blood. The CDR3 loop is CASSVAGGPPDEQYF. The CDR3 bases are TGTGCCAGCAGTGTAGCGGGAGGGCCCCCCGATGAGCAGTACTTC.